These T cell receptor beta chains were read from a single sample in a study of cytomegalovirus exposure and HLA in healthy donors. Profiled with immunoSEQ multiplex PCR; TCRdb holds only in-frame clones, not every one. The profile shows nearly 80,000 clones, 60% to 80% of them singletons. Sequencing was carried out using PBMCs. These receptors all come from a woman between 40 and 50 years old in good health and CMV-seropositive. CDR3s include the opening cysteine and the closing phenylalanine or tryptophan. The D gene is left open where the match is weak. The size of a clone is reported for some rows only, either as once, few or many, or as a class for expanded clones.

V gene	clone size	D gene	J gene	CDR3 protein	CDR3 DNA
TRBV6-5	few	TRBD2	TRBJ2-1	CASSKLAGVRDEQFF	TGTGCCAGCAGTAAATTAGCGGGGGTCCGGGATGAGCAGTTCTTC
TRBV4-2	-	TRBD2	TRBJ2-7	CASSQFSGASGLSYEQYF	TGTGCCAGCAGCCAGTTTTCCGGGGCTAGCGGGCTCTCCTACGAGCAGTACTTC
TRBV18	-	TRBD1	TRBJ2-7	CASSPLDRGPSSYEQYF	TGTGCCAGCTCACCATTGGACAGGGGTCCGTCCTCCTACGAGCAGTACTTC
TRBV19	-	-	TRBJ1-5	CASSRGRPQHF	TGTGCCAGTAGCCGGGGTAGGCCCCAGCATTTT
TRBV29-1	-	-	TRBJ2-1	CSVEGSAAYYNEQFF	TGCAGCGTTGAAGGTTCAGCGGCATACTACAATGAGCAGTTCTTC
TRBV9	-	TRBD2	TRBJ2-5	CASSVSSGVKQETQYF	TGTGCCAGCAGCGTTTCTAGCGGGGTAAAACAAGAGACCCAGTACTTC
TRBV5-1	-	-	TRBJ2-6	CASSSTGFGANVLTF	TGCGCCAGCAGTTCCACAGGGTTCGGGGCCAACGTCCTGACTTTC
TRBV4-1	-	TRBD2	TRBJ2-7	CASSQDDFLAGGAYEQYF	TGCGCCAGCAGCCAAGACGACTTCCTAGCGGGAGGTGCCTACGAGCAGTACTTC
TRBV7-2	-	-	TRBJ2-5	CASSLGGVETQYF	TGTGCCAGCAGCTTAGGGGGGGTGGAGACCCAGTACTTC
TRBV6-1	-	-	TRBJ1-1	CASSPLVANTEAFF	TGTGCCAGCAGCCCCCTCGTGGCGAACACTGAAGCTTTCTTT
TRBV29-1	-	-	TRBJ1-3	CSASGFSGNTIYF	TGCAGCGCATCAGGCTTCTCTGGAAACACCATATATTTT
TRBV19	-	TRBD2	TRBJ2-3	CASSQLAADTDTQYF	TGTGCCAGTAGCCAACTAGCGGCGGACACAGATACGCAGTATTTT
TRBV27	-	TRBD2	TRBJ2-2	CASSSLAGDYTGELFF	TGTGCCAGCAGTTCTCTAGCGGGGGATTACACCGGGGAGCTGTTTTTT
TRBV5-4	-	TRBD2	TRBJ2-1	CATRGPGGYYNEQFF	TGTGCCACCCGTGGGCCGGGAGGCTATTACAATGAGCAGTTCTTC
TRBV19	-	-	TRBJ2-1	CASSIREEQFF	TGTGCCAGTAGTATACGGGAAGAGCAGTTCTTC
TRBV23-1	-	TRBD1	TRBJ1-5	CASTWTGVFLRNQPQHF	TGCGCCAGCACTTGGACAGGAGTTTTTTTGCGCAATCAGCCCCAGCATTTT
TRBV30	-	TRBD2	TRBJ2-2	CAWSVLPGLAGGYTGELFF	TGTGCCTGGAGTGTCCTTCCGGGACTAGCGGGAGGGTACACCGGGGAGCTGTTTTTT
TRBV18	-	-	TRBJ2-1	CASSSRGEQFF	TGTGCCAGCTCCTCACGAGGTGAGCAGTTCTTC
TRBV7-2	-	-	TRBJ2-7	CASSLAVWSEQYF	TGTGCCAGCAGCTTAGCCGTTTGGAGCGAGCAGTACTTC
TRBV5-6	-	-	TRBJ1-6	CASSSLLEGMNSPLHF	TGTGCCAGCAGCAGCCTCTTGGAGGGGATGAATTCACCCCTCCACTTT
TRBV6-1	-	-	TRBJ1-2	CASTHLRQNFYGYTF	TGTGCCAGCACCCACCTCAGACAGAACTTCTATGGCTACACCTTC
TRBV29-1	-	-	TRBJ2-7	CSVLGTGDLIDEQYF	TGCAGCGTTCTGGGAACGGGGGACTTAATCGACGAGCAGTACTTC
TRBV20-1	few	TRBD1	TRBJ2-7	CSALQGTQQYF	TGCAGTGCTCTACAGGGGACCCAGCAGTACTTC
TRBV30	-	TRBD1	TRBJ1-1	CAGRQGTNTEAFF	TGTGCCGGCAGACAGGGGACGAACACTGAAGCTTTCTTT
TRBV7-8	-	TRBD2	TRBJ2-2	CASSFSGRATYGELFF	TGTGCCAGCAGCTTTAGCGGGAGGGCAACATACGGGGAGCTGTTTTTT
TRBV2	-	-	TRBJ2-5	CASSGQTKQETQYF	TGTGCCAGCAGCGGACAGACGAAGCAAGAGACCCAGTACTTC
TRBV28	-	TRBD2	TRBJ2-7	CASSPPGAGGHEQYF	TGTGCCAGCAGTCCCCCGGGGGCGGGAGGTCACGAGCAGTACTTC
TRBV6-6	-	TRBD1	TRBJ1-2	CASSYSRQGENYGYTF	TGTGCCAGCAGTTACTCGAGGCAGGGGGAAAACTATGGCTACACCTTC
TRBV27	few	-	TRBJ1-2	CASSFTPDSASRNGYTF	TGTGCCAGCAGTTTCACCCCCGACAGTGCCTCACGGAATGGCTACACCTTC
TRBV29-1	few	TRBD1	TRBJ1-1	CSAQGGQRTEAFF	TGCAGCGCACAAGGGGGCCAGCGGACTGAAGCTTTCTTT
TRBV7-9	-	-	TRBJ2-1	CSTKRGGARGNEQFF	TGTTCCACAAAGCGAGGGGGAGCCCGGGGCAATGAGCAGTTCTTC
TRBV25-1	-	-	TRBJ1-1	CASSPNSGRNTEAFF	TGTGCCAGCAGTCCAAATAGTGGGAGGAACACTGAAGCTTTCTTT
TRBV7-3	few	-	TRBJ1-1	CASSLMAGAAEAFF	TGTGCCAGCAGCTTAATGGCCGGAGCAGCTGAAGCTTTCTTT
TRBV5-1	-	TRBD1	TRBJ2-5	CASSWGQGQETQYF	TGCGCCAGCAGCTGGGGACAGGGGCAAGAGACCCAGTACTTC